The 2 T cell receptor beta chains below were found in one sample sequenced in a study of cytomegalovirus exposure and HLA in healthy donors. Both 60 Vbeta primers and 13 Jbeta primers went into the PCR. Only in-frame clones appear in the TCRdb table, and some are missing; sequencing was by immunoSEQ multiplex PCR. The sample lists approximately 100,000 clones, 85% occurring once. The sequencing input was PBMCs. The receptors shown here come from a man between 40 and 49 years old in good health and CMV-seropositive.

The gene calls are TRBV5-1 and TRBJ2-2; a weak D match, TRBD1 (6 bases). Germline assignment: CDR1 SGHRS and CDR2 YFSETQ. Trimming took 0 bases from V and 5 from J, leaving 11 bases between them. The CDR3 covers 15 residues. For the CDR3, the DNA is TGCGCCAGCAGCTTGGGGGACAAGTGGACCGGGGAGCTGTTTTTT. Protein: CASSLGDKWTGELFF. Supplemented by reference TRBV5-1 and TRBJ2-2, the full variable domain reads KAGVTQTPRYLIKTRGQQVTLSCSPISGHRSVSWYQQTPGQGLQFLFEYFSETQRNKGNFPGRFSGRQFSNSRSEMNVSTLELGDSALYLCASSLGDKWTGELFFGEGSRLTVL.

The chain combines TRBV7-3 with TRBJ2-5, with 9 bases aligning to TRBD2. V lost 7 bases and J lost 1; bases outside the gene matches: 7. The germline V gene encodes CDR1 SGHTA and CDR2 FQGTGA. CDR3 length: 15 amino acids. CDR3 in amino acids: CASTPSGGSQETQYF. In nucleotides, the CDR3 is TGTGCCAGCACCCCAAGCGGGGGGAGCCAAGAGACCCAGTACTTC.